This T cell receptor beta chain was found in a study of graft-versus-host responses after intestinal transplantation. Study details: Multivisceral, liver-intestinal, or isolated intestinal grafts were transplanted into recipients. Uniformly, recipients were administered anti-thymocyte globulin induction with subsequent tacrolimus and steroids for approximately 3 years. The study's findings and limits: Peak levels of circulating GvH clones tracked with early post-transplant HvG declines. The recipient marrow held GvH clones, and some of them showed up first in ileum or blood.

The CDR3 is 13 amino acids. CDR1 is ENHRY and CDR2 is SYGVKD in the germline V gene. V lost 8 bases and J lost 3; bases outside the gene matches: 6. TCRdb's table, derived via immunoSEQ multiplex PCR, lists solely in-frame clones and lacks some. Seen here are tens of thousands of clones, about four fifths observed once, and the top ten hold over 0.45%. On this clone: Antigen specificity is unknown.

The rearrangement uses TRBV10-3 and TRBJ2-5; 7 positions match TRBD2. This sequence originates from a human donor who was the organ donor for an intestinal transplant. The sequenced sample was unstimulated CD4+ T cells sorted from spleen or lymph node cells, obtained before transplant. CDR3 protein: CAIAGTTKETQYF. In nucleotides, the CDR3 is TGTGCCATCGCCGGGACTACTAAAGAGACCCAGTACTTC.